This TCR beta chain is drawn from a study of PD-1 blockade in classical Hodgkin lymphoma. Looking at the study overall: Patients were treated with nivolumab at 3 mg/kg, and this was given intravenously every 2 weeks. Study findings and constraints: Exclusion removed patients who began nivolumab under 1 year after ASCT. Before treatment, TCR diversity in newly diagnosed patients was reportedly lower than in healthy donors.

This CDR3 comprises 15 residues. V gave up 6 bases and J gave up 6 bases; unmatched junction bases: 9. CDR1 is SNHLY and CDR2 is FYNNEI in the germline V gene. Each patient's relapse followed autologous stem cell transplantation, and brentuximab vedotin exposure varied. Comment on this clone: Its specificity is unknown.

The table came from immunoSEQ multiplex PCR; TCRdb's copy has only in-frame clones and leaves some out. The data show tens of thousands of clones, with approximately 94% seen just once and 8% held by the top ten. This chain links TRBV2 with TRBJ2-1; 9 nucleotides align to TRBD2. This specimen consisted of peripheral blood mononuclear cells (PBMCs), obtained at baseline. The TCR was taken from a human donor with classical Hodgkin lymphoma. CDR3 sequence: CASSPLSGRGNEQFF. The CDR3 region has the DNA TGTGCCAGCAGCCCACTTAGCGGGAGAGGCAATGAGCAGTTCTTC.